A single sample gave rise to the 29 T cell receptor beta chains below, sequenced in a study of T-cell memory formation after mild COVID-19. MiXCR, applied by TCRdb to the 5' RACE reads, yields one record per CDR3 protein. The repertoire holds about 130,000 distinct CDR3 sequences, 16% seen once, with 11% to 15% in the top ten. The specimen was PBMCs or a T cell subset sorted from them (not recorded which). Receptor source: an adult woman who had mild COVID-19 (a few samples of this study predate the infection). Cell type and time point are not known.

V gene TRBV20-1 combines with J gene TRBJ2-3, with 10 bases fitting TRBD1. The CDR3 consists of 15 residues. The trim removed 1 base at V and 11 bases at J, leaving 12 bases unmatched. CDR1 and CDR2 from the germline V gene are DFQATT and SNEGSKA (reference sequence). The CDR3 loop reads CSARGFGTGATGQYF. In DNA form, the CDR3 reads TGCAGTGCTAGAGGCTTTGGGACAGGGGCCACTGGGCAGTATTTT.

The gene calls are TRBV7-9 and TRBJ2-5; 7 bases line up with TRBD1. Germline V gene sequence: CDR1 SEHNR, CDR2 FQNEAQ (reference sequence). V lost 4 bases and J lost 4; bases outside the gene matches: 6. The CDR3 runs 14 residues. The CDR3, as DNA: TGTGCCAGCAGCTCTCGACAGGGAACAGAGACCCAGTACTTC. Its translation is CASSSRQGTETQYF.

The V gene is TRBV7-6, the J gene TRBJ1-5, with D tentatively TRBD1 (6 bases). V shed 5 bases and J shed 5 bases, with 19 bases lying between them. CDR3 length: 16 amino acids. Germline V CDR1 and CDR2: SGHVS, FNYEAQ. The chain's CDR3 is CASSPSTGGMDQPQHF. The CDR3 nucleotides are TGTGCCAGCAGCCCCAGCACGGGGGGCATGGATCAGCCCCAGCATTTT.

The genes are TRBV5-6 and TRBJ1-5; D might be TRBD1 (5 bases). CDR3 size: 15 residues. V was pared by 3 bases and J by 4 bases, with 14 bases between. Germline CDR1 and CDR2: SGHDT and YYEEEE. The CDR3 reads CASSSQLAGNQPQHF. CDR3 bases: TGTGCCAGCAGCTCACAGCTGGCAGGGAATCAGCCCCAGCATTTT.

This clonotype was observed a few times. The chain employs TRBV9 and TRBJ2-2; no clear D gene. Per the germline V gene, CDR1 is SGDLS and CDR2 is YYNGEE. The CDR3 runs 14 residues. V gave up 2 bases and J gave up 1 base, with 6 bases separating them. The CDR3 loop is CASSVNGNTGELFF. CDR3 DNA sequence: TGTGCCAGCAGCGTCAACGGGAACACCGGGGAGCTGTTTTTT.

CDR3 sequence reads: CASSSGGTYEQYF. The CDR3 nucleotides read TGTGCCAGTAGTTCGGGGGGAACCTACGAGCAGTACTTC. This chain joins TRBV19 and TRBJ2-7; 7 bases align to TRBD2. The length of the CDR3 is 13 residues. Germline V gene data show CDR1 as LNHDA and CDR2 as SQIVND (reference sequence). The ends lost 5 bases at V and 2 bases at J; junction bases unmatched: 3. The entire variable domain, with the rest obtained from reference TRBV19 and TRBJ2-7, is as follows: DGGITQSPKYLFRKEGQNVTLSCEQNLNHDAMYWYRQDPGQGLRLIYYSQIVNDFQKGDIAEGYSVSREKKESFPLTVTSAQKNPTAFYLCASSSGGTYEQYFGPGTRLTVT.

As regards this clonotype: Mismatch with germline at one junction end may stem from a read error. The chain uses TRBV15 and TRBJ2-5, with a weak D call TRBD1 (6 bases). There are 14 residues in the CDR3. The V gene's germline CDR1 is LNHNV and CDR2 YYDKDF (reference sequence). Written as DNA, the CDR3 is TGTGCCACCAGCGCGAGTCGGCCCCGGACAGCGACAAACTTC. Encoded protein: CATSASRPRTATNF.

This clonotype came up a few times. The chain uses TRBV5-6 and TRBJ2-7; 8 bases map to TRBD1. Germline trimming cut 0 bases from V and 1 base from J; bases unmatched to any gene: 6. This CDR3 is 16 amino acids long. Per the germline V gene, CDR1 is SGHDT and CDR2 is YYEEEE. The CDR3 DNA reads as TGTGCCAGCAGCTTGGGGCGGAGGACAGGGTCCTACGAGCAGTACTTC. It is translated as CASSLGRRTGSYEQYF.

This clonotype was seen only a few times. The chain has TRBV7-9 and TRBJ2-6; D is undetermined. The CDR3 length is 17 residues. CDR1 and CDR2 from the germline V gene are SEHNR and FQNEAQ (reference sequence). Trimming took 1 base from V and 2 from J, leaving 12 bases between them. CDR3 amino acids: CASSLVRAFTGANVLTF. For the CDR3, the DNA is TGTGCCAGCAGCTTAGTCAGAGCCTTCACTGGGGCCAACGTCCTGACTTTC.

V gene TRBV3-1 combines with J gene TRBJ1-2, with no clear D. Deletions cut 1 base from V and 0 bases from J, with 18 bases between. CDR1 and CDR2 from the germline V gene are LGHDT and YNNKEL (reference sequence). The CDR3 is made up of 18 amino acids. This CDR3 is CASSQGRSSRGANYGYTF. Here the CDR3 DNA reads TGTGCCAGCAGCCAAGGACGAAGCTCGCGGGGAGCTAACTATGGCTACACCTTC. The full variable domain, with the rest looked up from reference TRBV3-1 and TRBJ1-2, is DTAVSQTPKYLVTQMGNDKSIKCEQNLGHDTMYWYKQDSKKFLKIMFSYNNKELIINETVPNRFSPKSPDKAHLNLHINSLELGDSAVYFCASSQGRSSRGANYGYTFGSGTRLTVV.

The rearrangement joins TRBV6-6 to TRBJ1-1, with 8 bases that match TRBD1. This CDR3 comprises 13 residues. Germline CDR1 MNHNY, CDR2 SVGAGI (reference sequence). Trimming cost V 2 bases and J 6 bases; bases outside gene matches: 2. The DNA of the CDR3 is TGTGCCAGCAGTTACCGGACAGGGTCTGAAGCTTTCTTT. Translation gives CASSYRTGSEAFF.

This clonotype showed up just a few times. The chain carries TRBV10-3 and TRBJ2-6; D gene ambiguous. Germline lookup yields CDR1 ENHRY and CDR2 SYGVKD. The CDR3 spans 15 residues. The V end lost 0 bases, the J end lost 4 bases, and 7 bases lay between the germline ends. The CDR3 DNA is TGTGCCATCAGTGAGTCTTGGTCGGGGGCCAACGTCCTGACTTTC. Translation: CAISESWSGANVLTF.

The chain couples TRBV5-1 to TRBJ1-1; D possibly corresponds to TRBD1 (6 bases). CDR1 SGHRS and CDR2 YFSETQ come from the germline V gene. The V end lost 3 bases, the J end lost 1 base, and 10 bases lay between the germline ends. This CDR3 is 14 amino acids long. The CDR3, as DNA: TGCGCCAGCAGCTATGGGGGCGCGAACACTGAAGCTTTCTTT. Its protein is CASSYGGANTEAFF.

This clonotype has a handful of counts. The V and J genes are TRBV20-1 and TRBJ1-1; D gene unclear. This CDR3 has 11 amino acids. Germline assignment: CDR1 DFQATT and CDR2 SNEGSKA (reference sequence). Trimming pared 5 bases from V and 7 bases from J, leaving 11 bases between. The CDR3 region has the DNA TGCAGTGCTGGAGGGCGGCTTGAAGCTTTCTTT. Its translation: CSAGGRLEAFF.

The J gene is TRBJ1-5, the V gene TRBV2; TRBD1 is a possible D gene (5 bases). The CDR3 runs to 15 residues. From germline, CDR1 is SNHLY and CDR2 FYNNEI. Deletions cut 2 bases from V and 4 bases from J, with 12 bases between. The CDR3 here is CASSEKGLLNQPQHF. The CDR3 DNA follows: TGTGCCAGCAGTGAAAAGGGACTCCTGAATCAGCCCCAGCATTTT.

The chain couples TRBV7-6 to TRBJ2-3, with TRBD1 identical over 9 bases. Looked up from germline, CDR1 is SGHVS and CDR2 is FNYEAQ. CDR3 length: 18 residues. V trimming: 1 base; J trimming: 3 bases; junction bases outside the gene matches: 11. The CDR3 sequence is CASSLVPDRGRGTDTQYF. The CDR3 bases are TGTGCCAGCAGCTTAGTTCCGGACAGGGGCCGCGGGACAGATACGCAGTATTTT.

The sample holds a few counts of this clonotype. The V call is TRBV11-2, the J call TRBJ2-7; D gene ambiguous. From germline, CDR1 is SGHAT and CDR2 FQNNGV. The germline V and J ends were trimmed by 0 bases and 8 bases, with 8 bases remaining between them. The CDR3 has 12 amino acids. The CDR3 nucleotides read TGTGCCAGCAGCTTAGACCTACCGCAGCAGTACTTC. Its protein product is CASSLDLPQQYF.

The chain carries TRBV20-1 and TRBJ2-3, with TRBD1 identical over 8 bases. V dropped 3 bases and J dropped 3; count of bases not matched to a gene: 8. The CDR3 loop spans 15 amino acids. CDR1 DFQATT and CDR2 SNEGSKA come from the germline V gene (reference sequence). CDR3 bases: TGCAGTGCTAGGAAGGACAGGGCTCTGACAGATACGCAGTATTTT. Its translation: CSARKDRALTDTQYF.

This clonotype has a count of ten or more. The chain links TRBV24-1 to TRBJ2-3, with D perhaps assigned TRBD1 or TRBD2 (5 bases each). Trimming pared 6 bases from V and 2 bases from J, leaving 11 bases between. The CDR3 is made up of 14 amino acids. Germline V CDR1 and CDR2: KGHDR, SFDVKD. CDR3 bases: TGTGCCACCAGTCTTCCGGGGCTCACAGATACGCAGTATTTT. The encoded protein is CATSLPGLTDTQYF.

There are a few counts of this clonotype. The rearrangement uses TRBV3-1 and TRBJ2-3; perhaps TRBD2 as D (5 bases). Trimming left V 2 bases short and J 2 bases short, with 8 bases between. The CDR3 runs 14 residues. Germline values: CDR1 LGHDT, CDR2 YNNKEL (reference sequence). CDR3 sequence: CASSQWGVTDTQYF. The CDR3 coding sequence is TGTGCCAGCAGCCAATGGGGAGTCACAGATACGCAGTATTTT.

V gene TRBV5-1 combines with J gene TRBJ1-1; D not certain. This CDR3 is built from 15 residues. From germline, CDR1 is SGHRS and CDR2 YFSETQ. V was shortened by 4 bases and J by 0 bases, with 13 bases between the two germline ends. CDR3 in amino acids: CASSPSGRLNTEAFF. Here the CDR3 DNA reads TGCGCCAGCAGCCCCAGCGGCAGGTTGAACACTGAAGCTTTCTTT.

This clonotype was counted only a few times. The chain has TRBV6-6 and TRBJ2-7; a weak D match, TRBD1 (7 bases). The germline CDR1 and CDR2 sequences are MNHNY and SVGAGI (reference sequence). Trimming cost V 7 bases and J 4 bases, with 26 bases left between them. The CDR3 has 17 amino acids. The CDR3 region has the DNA TGTGCCAGCACCATTGGAGGGGGCGCCTATACGATGTACGAGCAGTACTTC. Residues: CASTIGGGAYTMYEQYF.

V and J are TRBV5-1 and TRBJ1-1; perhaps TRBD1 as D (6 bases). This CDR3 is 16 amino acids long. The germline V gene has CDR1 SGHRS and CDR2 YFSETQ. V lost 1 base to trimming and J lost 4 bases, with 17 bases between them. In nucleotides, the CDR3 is TGCGCCAGCAGCTTGATAGGGACACCCCAAGGCACTGAAGCTTTCTTT. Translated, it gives CASSLIGTPQGTEAFF.

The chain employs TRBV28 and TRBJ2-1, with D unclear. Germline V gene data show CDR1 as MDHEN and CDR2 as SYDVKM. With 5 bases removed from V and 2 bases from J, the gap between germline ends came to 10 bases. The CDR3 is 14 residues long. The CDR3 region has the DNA TGTGCCAGCAGTCCTCATGAGGCCTACAATGAGCAGTTCTTC. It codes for CASSPHEAYNEQFF.

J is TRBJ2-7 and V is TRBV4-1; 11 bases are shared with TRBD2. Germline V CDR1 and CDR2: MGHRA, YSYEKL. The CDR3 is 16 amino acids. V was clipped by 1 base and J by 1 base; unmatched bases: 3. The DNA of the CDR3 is TGCGCCAGCAGCCAAGCGGGACTAGCGGCTTCCTACGAGCAGTACTTC. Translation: CASSQAGLAASYEQYF.

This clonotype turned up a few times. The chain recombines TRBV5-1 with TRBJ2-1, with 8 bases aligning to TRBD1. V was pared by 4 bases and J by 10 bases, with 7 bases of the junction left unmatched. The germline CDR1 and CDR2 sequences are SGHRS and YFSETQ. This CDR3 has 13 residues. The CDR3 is CASSGTGRGEQFF. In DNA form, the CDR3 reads TGCGCCAGCAGCGGGACAGGACGTGGGGAGCAGTTCTTC.

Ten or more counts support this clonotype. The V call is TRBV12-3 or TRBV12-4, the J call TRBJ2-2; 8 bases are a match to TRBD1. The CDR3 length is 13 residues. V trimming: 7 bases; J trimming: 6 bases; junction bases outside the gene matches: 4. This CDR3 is CASIQQGAGELFF. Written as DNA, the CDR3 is TGTGCCAGCATCCAACAGGGGGCCGGGGAGCTGTTTTTT.

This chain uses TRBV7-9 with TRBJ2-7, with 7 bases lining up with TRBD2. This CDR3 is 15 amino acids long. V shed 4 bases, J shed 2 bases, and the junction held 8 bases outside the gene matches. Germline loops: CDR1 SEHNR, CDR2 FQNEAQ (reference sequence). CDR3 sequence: CASSSRRAGAYEQYF. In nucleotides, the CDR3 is TGTGCCAGCAGCTCTCGTAGGGCGGGAGCCTACGAGCAGTACTTC.

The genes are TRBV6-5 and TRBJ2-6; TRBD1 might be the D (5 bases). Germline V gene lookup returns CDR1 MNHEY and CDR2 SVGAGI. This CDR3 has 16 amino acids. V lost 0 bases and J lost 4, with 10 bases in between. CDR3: CASSYSGRAGANVLTF. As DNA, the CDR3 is TGTGCCAGCAGTTACTCGGGCAGGGCCGGGGCCAACGTCCTGACTTTC.